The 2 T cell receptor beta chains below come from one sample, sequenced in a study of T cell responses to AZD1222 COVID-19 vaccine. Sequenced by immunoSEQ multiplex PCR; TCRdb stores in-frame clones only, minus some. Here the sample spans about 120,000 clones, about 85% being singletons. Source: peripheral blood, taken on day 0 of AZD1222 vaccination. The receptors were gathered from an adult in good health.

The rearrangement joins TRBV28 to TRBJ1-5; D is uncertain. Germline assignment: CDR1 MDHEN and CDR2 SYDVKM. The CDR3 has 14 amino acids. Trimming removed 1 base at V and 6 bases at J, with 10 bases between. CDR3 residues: CASSLSGRRQPQHF. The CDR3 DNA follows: TGTGCCAGCAGTTTATCCGGGCGTCGTCAGCCCCAGCATTTT.

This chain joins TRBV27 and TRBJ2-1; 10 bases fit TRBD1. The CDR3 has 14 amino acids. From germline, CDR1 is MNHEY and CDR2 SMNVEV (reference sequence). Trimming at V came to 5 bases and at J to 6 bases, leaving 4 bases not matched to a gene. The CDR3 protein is CASSRGQGPNEQFF. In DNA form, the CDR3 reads TGTGCCAGCAGTAGGGGACAGGGGCCCAATGAGCAGTTCTTC.